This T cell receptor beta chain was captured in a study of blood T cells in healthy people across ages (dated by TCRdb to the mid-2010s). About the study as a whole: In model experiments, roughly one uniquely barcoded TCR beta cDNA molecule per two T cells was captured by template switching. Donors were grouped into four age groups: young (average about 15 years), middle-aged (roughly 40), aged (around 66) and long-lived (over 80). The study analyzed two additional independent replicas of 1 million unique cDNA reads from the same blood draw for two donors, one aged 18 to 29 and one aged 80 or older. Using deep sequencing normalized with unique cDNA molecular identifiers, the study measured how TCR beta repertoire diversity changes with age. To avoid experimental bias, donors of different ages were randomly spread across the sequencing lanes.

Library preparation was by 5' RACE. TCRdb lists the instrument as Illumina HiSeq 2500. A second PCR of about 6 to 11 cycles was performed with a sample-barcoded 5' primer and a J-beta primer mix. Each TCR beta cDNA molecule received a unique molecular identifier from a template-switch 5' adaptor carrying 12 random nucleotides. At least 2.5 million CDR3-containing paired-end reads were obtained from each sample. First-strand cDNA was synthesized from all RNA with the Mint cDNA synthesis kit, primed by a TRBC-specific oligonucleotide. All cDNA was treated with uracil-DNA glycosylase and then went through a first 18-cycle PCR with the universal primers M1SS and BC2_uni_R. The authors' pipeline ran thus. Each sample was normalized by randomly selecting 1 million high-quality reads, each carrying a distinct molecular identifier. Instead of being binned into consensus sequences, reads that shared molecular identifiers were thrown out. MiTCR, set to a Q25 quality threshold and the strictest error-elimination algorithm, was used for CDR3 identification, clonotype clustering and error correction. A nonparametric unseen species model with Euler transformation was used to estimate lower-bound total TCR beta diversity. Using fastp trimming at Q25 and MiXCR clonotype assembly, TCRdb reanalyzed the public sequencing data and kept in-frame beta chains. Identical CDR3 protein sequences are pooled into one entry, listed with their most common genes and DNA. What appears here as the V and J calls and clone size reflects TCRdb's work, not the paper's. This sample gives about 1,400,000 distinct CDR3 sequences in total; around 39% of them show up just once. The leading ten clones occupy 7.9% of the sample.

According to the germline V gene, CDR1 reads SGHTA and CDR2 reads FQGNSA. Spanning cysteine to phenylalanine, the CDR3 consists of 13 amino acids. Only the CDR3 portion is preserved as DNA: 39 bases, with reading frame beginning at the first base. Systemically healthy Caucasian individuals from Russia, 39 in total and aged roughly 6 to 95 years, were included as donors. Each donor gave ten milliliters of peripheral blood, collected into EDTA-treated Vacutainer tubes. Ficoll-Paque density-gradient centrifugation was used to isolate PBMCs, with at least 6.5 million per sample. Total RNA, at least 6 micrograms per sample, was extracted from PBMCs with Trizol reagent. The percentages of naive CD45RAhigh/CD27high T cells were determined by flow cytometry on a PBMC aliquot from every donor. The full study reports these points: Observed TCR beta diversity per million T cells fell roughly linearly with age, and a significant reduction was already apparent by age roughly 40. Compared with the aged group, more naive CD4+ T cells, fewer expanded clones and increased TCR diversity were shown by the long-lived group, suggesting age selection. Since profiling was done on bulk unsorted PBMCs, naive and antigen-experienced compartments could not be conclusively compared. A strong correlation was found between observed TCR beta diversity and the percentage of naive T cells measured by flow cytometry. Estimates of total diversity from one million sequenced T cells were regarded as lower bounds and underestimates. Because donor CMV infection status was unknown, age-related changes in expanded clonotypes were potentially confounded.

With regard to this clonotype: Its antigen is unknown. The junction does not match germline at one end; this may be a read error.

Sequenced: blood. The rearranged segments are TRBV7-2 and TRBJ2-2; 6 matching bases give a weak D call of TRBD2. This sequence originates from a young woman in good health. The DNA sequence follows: TGTGCCAGCAGCTTAGCGCGGGGCGGGGAGCCGTTTTTT. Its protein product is CASSLARGGEPFF.